Presented here are 7 T cell receptor beta chains from one specimen sequenced in a study of cytomegalovirus exposure and HLA in healthy donors. Amplification used 60 Vbeta primers and 13 Jbeta primers. Here immunoSEQ multiplex PCR was the method, and the copy in TCRdb shows in-frame clones only, minus some. The sample records about 62,000 clones, over 60% being singletons. The sample taken for sequencing was PBMCs. These receptors all stem from a woman aged 25 to 39 in good health and CMV-seronegative.

The J gene is TRBJ2-2, the V gene TRBV29-1; 8 bases align to TRBD1. V gave up 4 bases and J gave up 6 bases; unmatched junction bases: 10. The CDR3 is made up of 15 amino acids. Germline V gene lookup returns CDR1 SQVTM and CDR2 ANQGSEA. The CDR3 DNA follows: TGCAGCGTTGGGGGATCGGCAGGGGGCCCCGGGGAGCTGTTTTTT. Its protein is CSVGGSAGGPGELFF.

The V call is TRBV5-4, the J call TRBJ1-6; TRBD1 matches at 7 bases. In germline, CDR1 is SGHNT, CDR2 YYREEE (reference sequence). This CDR3 spans 15 amino acids. The V and J ends lost 0 bases and 10 bases, in that order; junction bases with no gene match: 7. The CDR3 sequence: CASSLGDRVGSPLHF. CDR3 nucleotide sequence: TGTGCCAGCAGCTTGGGTGACAGGGTCGGGTCACCCCTCCACTTT. The full variable domain, rest sourced from reference TRBV5-4 and TRBJ1-6, is ETGVTQSPTHLIKTRGQQVTLRCSSQSGHNTVSWYQQALGQGPQFIFQYYREEENGRGNFPPRFSGLQFPNYSSELNVNALELDDSALYLCASSLGDRVGSPLHFGNGTRLTVT.

This chain connects TRBV7-2 to TRBJ1-1; D is ambiguous. CDR3 size: 15 residues. Germline V gene lookup returns CDR1 SGHTA and CDR2 FQGNSA. The ends were cut back, 1 base at V and 0 bases at J, with 9 bases in the middle. Here the CDR3 reads CASSLGRPMNTEAFF. CDR3 nucleotides: TGTGCCAGCAGCTTAGGGCGGCCGATGAACACTGAAGCTTTCTTT. The whole variable domain, remainder taken from reference TRBV7-2 and TRBJ1-1, is GAGVSQSPSNKVTEKGKDVELRCDPISGHTALYWYRQSLGQGLEFLIYFQGNSAPDKSGLPSDRFSAERTGGSVSTLTIQRTQQEDSAVYLCASSLGRPMNTEAFFGQGTRLTVV.

The V and J genes are TRBV10-1 and TRBJ2-2; TRBD2 matches 10 bases. The CDR3 loop spans 16 amino acids. The germline V gene encodes CDR1 WNHNN and CDR2 SYGVQD (reference sequence). With V trimmed by 2 bases and J by 1 base, 1 base remained unmatched. CDR3 nucleotides: TGCGCCAGCAGTGAGATAGCGGGAGGGAACACCGGGGAGCTGTTTTTT. Its translation is CASSEIAGGNTGELFF.

This clone showed up just once. The chain couples TRBV27 to TRBJ1-3; D is unclear. Trimming stripped 10 bases from V and 0 bases from J, with 19 bases between. Germline CDR1 and CDR2: MNHEY and SMNVEV (reference sequence). CDR3 length: 16 residues. The CDR3 DNA follows: TGTGCCACCAGAGGGAGTGGCAGGAGCTCTGGAAACACCATATATTTT. Protein sequence: CATRGSGRSSGNTIYF.

As regards this clone: Other DNA sequences in the same sample also yield this CDR3. The rearrangement uses TRBV7-2 and TRBJ1-1; D perhaps matches TRBD1 (5 bases). The CDR3 sequence is 15 residues long. The V gene lost 5 bases and the J gene lost 6 bases, with 19 bases spanning the gap. Germline lookup yields CDR1 SGHTA and CDR2 FQGNSA. CDR3 region: CASSRGAGRGSEAFF. CDR3 in DNA: TGTGCCAGCAGCCGTGGAGCAGGCCGGGGGTCTGAAGCTTTCTTT.

The V gene is TRBV6-4, the J gene TRBJ2-3, with 12 bases lining up with TRBD2. Germline CDR1 MRHNA, CDR2 SNTAGT. There are 15 residues in the CDR3. J gave up 3 bases and V 8 bases, and 6 bases lay outside the gene matches. As DNA, the CDR3 is TGTGCCAGCGCTAGACTAGCGGGAGAAACAGATACGCAGTATTTT. This encodes CASARLAGETDTQYF.